This T cell receptor beta chain was sequenced in a study of T cell responses to AZD1222 COVID-19 vaccine (dated by TCRdb to the early 2020s). Looking at the study overall: A total of approximately 240 trial participants underwent TCR sequencing, of whom nearly 210 received two doses of AZD1222 and about 26 received two doses of the MenACWY control vaccine. Trial participants were enrolled by age into subgroups of 18-55, 56-69 and 70-plus years, and about 150, 27 and 61 TCR-sequenced participants, respectively, were included in these subgroups.

The intended sense of this specimen's time point label: about 28 days (+/-7) after the second vaccine dose. AZD1222 recipients whose second dose came at about 4 weeks and those whose second dose came at about 12 weeks were combined into one group, since spike-specific TCR depth and breadth did not differ between the two schedules. Vaccinee samples were obtained from the UK trials COV001 and COV002, which included a single-blind randomized controlled phase 2/3 trial of AZD1222 (ChAdOx1 nCoV-19) in healthy adults. For TCRbeta chain sequencing, PBMC samples from trial participants were taken at day 0 and at day 28 after the second dose. Points on this clone: Its binding antigen is unknown. The input lacks base qualities; no much larger clone sits a single base away.

The CDR3 regions of human TCRbeta chains were subjected to immunosequencing. For the original study's pipeline: TCRs in the repertoires were matched against a reference library of SARS-CoV-2-specific TCRs that had been generated with the MIRA antigen-specificity platform. Breadth was defined as the fraction of unique TCRs that were SARS-CoV-2-associated, and depth was defined as the fraction of total T cells that were SARS-CoV-2-associated. Using the MIRA data, every spike-specific TCR was mapped to the spike region that the TCR reacted to and assigned to either a CD4 or a CD8 class. Log10-transformed breadth and depth values were compared by one-way ANOVA with Sidak's multiple comparisons tests. Entries here come from immuneACCESS through TCRdb and include only in-frame sequences with V and J called. Some clones fail to appear in such tables; in the studies checked, an unresolved V gene covers under half of the shortfall, and the cause of the remainder is unknown. From that table come the V and J calls and clone size; the DNA was used to work out D and trimming. The sample profile shows more than 110,000 clones; around 92% of them were found once. The ten largest clones add up to about 3.7% of the sample.

Relative to germline, V is 4 bases shorter and J is 7 bases shorter, with 16 bases between their ends. From a lookup of the germline V gene (reference sequence), CDR1 and CDR2 are MNHEY and SMNVEV. Taken from cysteine to phenylalanine, the CDR3 has 14 residues. Only CDR3 DNA remains: 42 bases, in frame from the first base. Results and caveats for the whole study, not just this receptor: Conclusions about previously exposed vaccinees are limited because only a handful of AZD1222 recipients were SARS-CoV-2 seropositive at baseline. Spike-specific TCR breadth and depth rose significantly after two AZD1222 doses compared with day 0 and with MenACWY recipients. Epitopes outside the regions mutated in the B.1.351 and B.1.1.7 variants were reportedly recognized by nearly half of the unique spike-specific TCRs. Because no day 14 peak-response samples were available, repertoires were characterized only after the peak T cell response. Vaccine-associated CD4 TCRs spanned the whole spike protein, with dominant responses in regions 160-218 and 743-854. Participants were mostly white British, with more females than males. The authors suggested clonal diversity may have been underestimated. The 56-69-year group was small, and its depth increase did not reach significance, likely because of low power.

The receptor chain draws on TRBV27 and TRBJ1-1; a tentative D match to TRBD1 spans 6 bases. The receptor's source is an adult who received the AZD1222 COVID-19 vaccine. The material was peripheral blood, obtained 28 days after the second AZD1222 dose. In nucleotide form, the sequence is TGTGCCAGCAGTTCCATACAGGGATGGGGTGAAGCTTTCTTT. Translated, it gives CASSSIQGWGEAFF.